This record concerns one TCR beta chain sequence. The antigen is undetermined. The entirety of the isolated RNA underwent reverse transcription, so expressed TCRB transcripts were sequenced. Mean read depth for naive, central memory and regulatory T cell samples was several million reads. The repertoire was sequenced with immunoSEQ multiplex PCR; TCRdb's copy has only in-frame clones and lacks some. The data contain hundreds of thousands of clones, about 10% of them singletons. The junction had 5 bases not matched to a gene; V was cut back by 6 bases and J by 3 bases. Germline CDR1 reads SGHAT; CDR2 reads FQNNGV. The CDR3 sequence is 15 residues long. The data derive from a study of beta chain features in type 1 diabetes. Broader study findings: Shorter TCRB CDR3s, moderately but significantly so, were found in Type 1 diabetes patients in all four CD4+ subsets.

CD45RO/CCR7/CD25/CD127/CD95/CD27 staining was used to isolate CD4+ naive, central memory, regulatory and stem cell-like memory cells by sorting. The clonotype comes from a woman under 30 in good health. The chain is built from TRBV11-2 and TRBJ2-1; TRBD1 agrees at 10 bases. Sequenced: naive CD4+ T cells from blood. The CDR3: CASSPGTGVYNEQFF. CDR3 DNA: TGTGCCAGCAGTCCCGGGACAGGGGTCTACAATGAGCAGTTCTTC.